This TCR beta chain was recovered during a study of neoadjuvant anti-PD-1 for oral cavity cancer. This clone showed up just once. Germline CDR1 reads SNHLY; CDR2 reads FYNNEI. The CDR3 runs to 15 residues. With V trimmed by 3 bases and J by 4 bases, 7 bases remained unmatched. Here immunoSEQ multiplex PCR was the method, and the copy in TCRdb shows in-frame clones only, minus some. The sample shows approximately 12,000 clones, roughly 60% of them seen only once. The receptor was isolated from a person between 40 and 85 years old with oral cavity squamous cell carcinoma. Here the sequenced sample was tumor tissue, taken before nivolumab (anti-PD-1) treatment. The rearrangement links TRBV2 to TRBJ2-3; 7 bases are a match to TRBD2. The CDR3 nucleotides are TGTGCCAGCAGTGACCGCGGGAGTCGGGCAGATACGCAGTATTTT. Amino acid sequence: CASSDRGSRADTQYF.